The 8 T cell receptor beta chains presented below share a single source sample, sequenced in a study of T-cell memory formation after mild COVID-19. TCRdb reanalysed the 5' RACE reads using MiXCR and keeps one entry per CDR3 protein. The sample includes around 400,000 distinct CDR3 sequences, 20% to 25% of them seen just once. Sequencing was carried out using PBMCs or a T cell subset sorted from them (not recorded which). These receptors all stem from an adult woman who had mild COVID-19 (a few samples of this study predate the infection). Cell type and time point are not known.

The sample holds a few counts of this clonotype. The rearrangement links TRBV18 to TRBJ2-2; 9 nucleotides line up with TRBD2. After removal of 3 bases from V and 1 base from J, the junction contained 6 bases not matched to a gene. Germline CDR1 and CDR2: KGHSH and LQKENI. The CDR3 is made up of 17 amino acids. CDR3 nucleotides: TGTGCCAGCTCACCTACCTCTAGCGGGAAGAACACCGGGGAGCTGTTTTTT. It is translated as CASSPTSSGKNTGELFF. The full variable domain, with the rest looked up from reference TRBV18 and TRBJ2-2, is NAGVMQNPRHLVRRRGQEARLRCSPMKGHSHVYWYRQLPEEGLKFMVYLQKENIIDESGMPKERFSAEFPKEGPSILRIQQVVRGDSAAYFCASSPTSSGKNTGELFFGEGSRLTVL.

This clonotype was counted only a few times. The V call is TRBV5-1, the J call TRBJ1-1; maybe TRBD1 (5 bases). V was clipped by 7 bases and J by 2 bases, with 12 bases between them. This CDR3 is 13 amino acids long. The V gene's germline CDR1 is SGHRS and CDR2 YFSETQ. The CDR3 loop reads CASQGGLNTEAFF. CDR3 DNA: TGCGCCAGCCAGGGCGGGTTAAACACTGAAGCTTTCTTT.

The chain links TRBV20-1 to TRBJ1-5, with D possibly being TRBD1 (6 bases). Germline CDR1 reads DFQATT; CDR2 reads SNEGSKA (reference sequence). V lost 5 bases and J 3 bases, leaving 8 bases between the germline ends. The CDR3 has 12 residues. The DNA for the CDR3 is TGCAGTGCTCGGGGACACAATCAGCCCCAGCATTTT. It translates to CSARGHNQPQHF.

This chain uses TRBV6-4 with TRBJ2-1, with 11 bases aligning to TRBD2. The trim removed 2 bases at V and 9 bases at J, leaving 9 bases unmatched. The germline gives CDR1 MRHNA, CDR2 SNTAGT. The CDR3 has 16 amino acids. The CDR3 region has the DNA TGTGCCAGCAGTGACACCTTAGCGGGAGGGCGCGGTGAGCAGTTCTTC. It codes for CASSDTLAGGRGEQFF.

The rearrangement uses TRBV11-3 and TRBJ2-1; 12 bases agree with TRBD2. There are 15 residues in the CDR3. Germline values: CDR1 SGHNT, CDR2 YENEEA. With V trimmed by 5 bases and J by 6 bases, 5 bases remained unmatched. In DNA, the CDR3 is TGTGCCAGCAGCATAAGACTAGCGGGAGCCAATGAGCAGTTCTTC. This sequence encodes CASSIRLAGANEQFF.

The chain combines TRBV12-3 or TRBV12-4 with TRBJ2-7; tentatively, D is TRBD1 or TRBD2 (5 bases each). The V end was cut by 5 bases, the J end by 0 bases, with 14 bases between. The CDR3 consists of 15 residues. This chain's CDR3 is CASSPIWGSSYEQYF. For the CDR3, the DNA is TGTGCCAGCAGTCCCATCTGGGGGAGCTCCTACGAGCAGTACTTC.

This clonotype was seen only a few times. The V and J genes are TRBV10-3 and TRBJ2-1; 10 nucleotides line up with TRBD1. Germline V lookup: CDR1 ENHRY, CDR2 SYGVKD. The CDR3 has 19 residues. J gave up 2 bases and V 0 bases, and 10 bases lay outside the gene matches. In DNA, the CDR3 is TGTGCCATCAGTGAGTCTAAGGGACAGGGGAGAGATCCCTACAATGAGCAGTTCTTC. It translates to CAISESKGQGRDPYNEQFF.

This clonotype appeared a few times. The chain uses TRBV24-1 and TRBJ2-1, with 8 bases aligning to TRBD2. V was clipped by 5 bases and J by 3 bases; unmatched bases: 11. Germline CDR1 and CDR2: KGHDR and SFDVKD. This CDR3 is 17 amino acids long. This CDR3 is CATSAGGRPSLYNEQFF. The DNA for the CDR3 is TGTGCCACCAGTGCCGGCGGGAGGCCCAGCCTCTACAATGAGCAGTTCTTC.